This entry concerns a single T cell receptor beta chain. The germline gives CDR1 SGHRS, CDR2 YFSETQ. This CDR3 is built from 16 residues. J gave up 3 bases and V 2 bases, and 8 bases lay outside the gene matches. The data stem from a study of blood T cells in healthy people across ages. With a J-beta primer mix and a sample-barcoded 5' primer, a second PCR ran roughly 6 to 12 cycles. TCRdb redid the calling of the 5' RACE reads with MiXCR, one entry per CDR3 protein. This table holds approximately 690,000 distinct CDR3 sequences, over 40% found once. The TCR comes from a man at least 80 years old in good health. Sequenced: blood. The chain links TRBV5-1 to TRBJ2-3; 8 nucleotides match TRBD1. The CDR3 loop reads CASSFYFRQGTDTQYF. Written as DNA, the CDR3 is TGCGCCAGCAGCTTTTACTTTCGACAGGGGACAGATACGCAGTATTTT.